These 18 T cell receptor beta chains originate from one sample sequenced in a study of cytomegalovirus exposure and HLA in healthy donors. The table came from immunoSEQ multiplex PCR; TCRdb's copy has only in-frame clones and leaves some out. The table records about 150,000 clones, around 84% of them present only once. The sequenced sample consisted of PBMCs. These receptors were taken from a human donor in good health.

J is TRBJ2-3 and V is TRBV9; TRBD2 aligns across 12 bases. Germline CDR1 reads SGDLS; CDR2 reads YYNGEE. J was trimmed by 2 bases and V by 4 bases; bases with no gene match: 5. The CDR3 spans 16 residues. CDR3 coding DNA: TGTGCCAGCAGCCCGAGACTAGCGGGGGACACAGATACGCAGTATTTT. Its protein is CASSPRLAGDTDTQYF.

The chain joins TRBV9 to TRBJ1-6; the match to TRBD1 covers 7 bases. The CDR3 contains 15 residues. Losses at the gene ends were 4 bases for V and 7 bases for J; bases not matched to a gene: 8. Germline lookup yields CDR1 SGDLS and CDR2 YYNGEE. The CDR3 sequence is CASSQSGQINSPLHF. The CDR3 DNA sequence: TGTGCCAGCAGCCAATCGGGACAGATAAATTCACCCCTCCACTTT. Full variable domain (remainder filled in from reference TRBV9 and TRBJ1-6): DSGVTQTPKHLITATGQRVTLRCSPRSGDLSVYWYQQSLDQGLQFLIQYYNGEERAKGNILERFSAQQFPDLHSELNLSSLELGDSALYFCASSQSGQINSPLHFGNGTRLTVT.

CDR3 loop: CASSLRGRAMDTQYF. The DNA of the CDR3 is TGTGCCAGCAGCTTACGGGGGAGGGCCATGGATACGCAGTATTTT. V is TRBV7-2 and J is TRBJ2-3; 7 bases line up with TRBD2. Germline V gene sequence: CDR1 SGHTA, CDR2 FQGNSA. With 2 bases clipped from V and 6 bases from J, the junction kept 8 bases outside the gene matches. This CDR3 comprises 15 residues.

V and J are TRBV15 and TRBJ2-7, with D tentatively TRBD2 (5 bases). The CDR3 length is 14 residues. Trimming cost V 1 base and J 6 bases, with 13 bases left between them. Per the germline V gene, CDR1 is LNHNV and CDR2 is YYDKDF (reference sequence). The CDR3 nucleotides read TGTGCCACCAGCAGAGCGGGGAGTACTCCCGAGCAGTACTTC. Its translation: CATSRAGSTPEQYF.

This clone was found once. One end of the junction does not line up with germline, which may come from a read error. The J gene is TRBJ1-1, the V gene TRBV5-3; no reliable D call. TRBV5-3 counts as an open reading frame of uncertain function. This CDR3 contains 14 residues. CDR3 region: CARKTGSTNPEAFF. The CDR3 nucleotides are TGTGCCAGAAAAACGGGGTCCACGAACCCTGAAGCTTTCTTT.

This clone was counted between two and nine times. The chain links TRBV7-9 to TRBJ2-7, with TRBD2 as a possible D gene (6 bases). CDR1 and CDR2 (germline): SEHNR, FQNEAQ (reference sequence). V was shortened by 5 bases and J by 0 bases, with 11 bases between the two germline ends. The CDR3 spans 14 residues. CDR3 sequence reads: CASSRAGNSYEQYF. The CDR3 DNA follows: TGTGCCAGCAGCCGAGCGGGCAACTCCTACGAGCAGTACTTC.

The V and J genes are TRBV13 and TRBJ2-1, with 7 bases matching TRBD2. V dropped 6 bases and J dropped 11; count of bases not matched to a gene: 7. CDR3 length: 12 residues. Germline lookup yields CDR1 PRHDT and CDR2 FYEKMQ (reference sequence). Written as DNA, the CDR3 is TGTGCCAGCAGTCCCACTAGCGAGAAGCAGTTCTTC. Translating it yields CASSPTSEKQFF.

This sequence joins TRBV7-8 and TRBJ1-2, with a weak D call TRBD1 (6 bases). This CDR3 is 15 amino acids long. Germline V gene data show CDR1 as SGHVS and CDR2 as FQNEAQ. The germline V and J ends were trimmed by 5 bases and 3 bases, with 16 bases remaining between them. CDR3 in DNA: TGTGCCAGCAGCCCTCAAGGACAGAATTACTATGGCTACACCTTC. It translates to CASSPQGQNYYGYTF.

The V call is TRBV7-3, the J call TRBJ1-5, with D maybe TRBD1 (6 bases). Germline V lookup: CDR1 SGHTA, CDR2 FQGTGA. The CDR3 has 14 residues. V lost 5 bases, J lost 0 bases, and 8 bases lay in between. CDR3: CASSGGNSNQPQHF. Here the CDR3 DNA reads TGTGCCAGCAGCGGGGGCAATAGCAATCAGCCCCAGCATTTT.

A single count supports this clone. The chain couples TRBV11-2 to TRBJ2-3; a weak D match, TRBD2 (6 bases). CDR1 is SGHAT and CDR2 is FQNNGV in the germline V gene. The CDR3 loop spans 15 amino acids. The ends were cut back, 5 bases at V and 3 bases at J, with 15 bases in the middle. Written as DNA, the CDR3 is TGTGCCAGCAGCCGCACGTGGCGGGAAACAGATACGCAGTATTTT. Amino acid sequence: CASSRTWRETDTQYF. The full variable domain, with the rest looked up from reference TRBV11-2 and TRBJ2-3, is EAGVAQSPRYKIIEKRQSVAFWCNPISGHATLYWYQQILGQGPKLLIQFQNNGVVDDSQLPKDRFSAERLKGVDSTLKIQPAKLEDSAVYLCASSRTWRETDTQYFGPGTRLTVL.

This rearrangement joins TRBV27 to TRBJ1-4; D remains unclear. The CDR3 extends over 12 amino acids. V lost 4 bases and J lost 4, with 4 bases in between. CDR1 MNHEY and CDR2 SMNVEV come from the germline V gene (reference sequence). The DNA for the CDR3 is TGTGCCAGCAGTTCCCTTAATGAAAAACTGTTTTTT. It encodes CASSSLNEKLFF.

The chain carries TRBV4-3 and TRBJ1-4, with 9 bases lining up with TRBD1. Trimming at V came to 4 bases and at J to 11 bases, leaving 14 bases not matched to a gene. Looked up from germline, CDR1 is LGHNA and CDR2 is YSLEER. CDR3 length: 16 residues. The CDR3 bases are TGCGCCAGCAGCCTAGACCGGGGACAGGGTGCTAGGAAACTGTTTTTT. Translating it yields CASSLDRGQGARKLFF.

The chain has TRBV14 and TRBJ2-2; 9 bases align to TRBD2. Germline CDR1 reads SGHDN; CDR2 reads FVKESK. V lost 0 bases and J lost 6; bases outside the gene matches: 5. The CDR3 has 16 amino acids. The DNA for the CDR3 is TGTGCCAGCAGCCAAGAGTTGCGGGAGGGTCCCGGGGAGCTGTTTTTT. Its translation: CASSQELREGPGELFF.

The V and J genes are TRBV6-5 and TRBJ1-2; 7 bases map to TRBD1. V trimming: 5 bases; J trimming: 6 bases; junction bases outside the gene matches: 3. CDR1 and CDR2 (germline): MNHEY, SVGAGI. The CDR3 is 12 amino acids. CDR3 bases: TGTGCCAGCAGTCCCAGGGGGGATGGCTACACCTTC. As protein: CASSPRGDGYTF.

This chain links TRBV6-1 with TRBJ2-2; weak D call: TRBD2 (6 bases). CDR3 size: 14 residues. Germline loops: CDR1 MNHNS, CDR2 SASEGT. Trimming took 6 bases from V and 2 from J, leaving 10 bases between them. CDR3 sequence reads: CASRRLVNTGELFF. The CDR3, as DNA: TGTGCCAGCAGGAGACTAGTAAACACCGGGGAGCTGTTTTTT.

CDR3 in amino acids: CASSLGPWGRGPKTNSGANVLTF. CDR3 sequence (DNA): TGTGCCAGCAGTCTTGGGCCGTGGGGAAGGGGGCCCAAAACCAACTCTGGGGCCAACGTCCTGACTTTC. V gene TRBV28 combines with J gene TRBJ2-6; 7 nucleotides line up with TRBD1. The CDR3 is 23 amino acids. Per germline, CDR1 MDHEN and CDR2 SYDVKM. With V trimmed by 5 bases and J by 0 bases, 25 bases remained unmatched.

The chain has TRBV9 and TRBJ1-3, with D unclear. Between the trimmed V and J ends, which lost 1 base and 0 bases, there was a span of 8 bases. CDR3 length: 15 amino acids. Germline lookup yields CDR1 SGDLS and CDR2 YYNGEE. CDR3 in amino acids: CASSVLGLSGNTIYF. CDR3 nucleotides: TGTGCCAGCAGCGTATTAGGACTCTCTGGAAACACCATATATTTT.

The rearrangement uses TRBV5-6 and TRBJ2-1; D perhaps matches TRBD2 (6 bases). Germline V lookup: CDR1 SGHDT, CDR2 YYEEEE. Trimming removed 2 bases from V and 3 bases from J, with 18 bases in between. The CDR3 length is 17 residues. CDR3 region: CASSFGEIGRNYNEQFF. The CDR3 DNA reads as TGTGCCAGCAGCTTTGGGGAGATTGGGAGGAACTACAATGAGCAGTTCTTC. Complete variable domain (other parts from reference TRBV5-6 and TRBJ2-1): DAGVTQSPTHLIKTRGQQVTLRCSPKSGHDTVSWYQQALGQGPQFIFQYYEEEERQRGNFPDRFSGHQFPNYSSELNVNALLLGDSALYLCASSFGEIGRNYNEQFFGPGTRLTVL.